This T cell receptor beta chain was recovered during a study of T cells in Graves' hyperthyroidism and ophthalmopathy. This clonotype has just a few counts. From germline, CDR1 is MDHEN and CDR2 SYDVKM. This CDR3 contains 15 residues. J gave up 3 bases and V 8 bases, and 8 bases lay outside the gene matches. Template material for amplifying TCR beta CDR3 regions consisted of RNA transcripts. Using the HTBI primer set, a first-round RT-PCR was run on the TCR CDR3. MiXCR was run by TCRdb on the multiplex PCR reads, yielding one entry per CDR3 protein. Here the sample spans 700,000 to 850,000 distinct CDR3 sequences, 35% being singletons.

The chain carries TRBV28 and TRBJ2-2; TRBD1 agrees at 8 bases. The receptor comes from a woman between 35 and 50 years old with Graves' hyperthyroidism. Sequenced material: blood. The CDR3 DNA reads TGTGCCAGCCGGAAACAGGGGGGTGACACCGGGGAGCTGTTTTTT. Residues: CASRKQGGDTGELFF. Drawing the rest from reference TRBV28 and TRBJ2-2, the complete variable domain is DVKVTQSSRYLVKRTGEKVFLECVQDMDHENMFWYRQDPGLGLRLIYFSYDVKMKEKGDIPEGYSVSREKKERFSLILESASTNQTSMYLCASRKQGGDTGELFFGEGSRLTVL.